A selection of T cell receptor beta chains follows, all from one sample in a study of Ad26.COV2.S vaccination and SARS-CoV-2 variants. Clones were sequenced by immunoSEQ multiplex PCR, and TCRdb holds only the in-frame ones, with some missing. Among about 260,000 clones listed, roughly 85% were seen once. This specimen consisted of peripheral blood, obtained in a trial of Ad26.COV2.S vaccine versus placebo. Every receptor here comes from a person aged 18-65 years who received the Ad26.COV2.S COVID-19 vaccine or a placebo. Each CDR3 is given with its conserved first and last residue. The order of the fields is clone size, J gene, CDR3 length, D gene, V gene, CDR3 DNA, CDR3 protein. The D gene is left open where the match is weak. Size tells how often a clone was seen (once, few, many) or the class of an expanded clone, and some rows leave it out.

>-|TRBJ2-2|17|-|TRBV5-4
TGTGCCAGCAGCCCCGGGATCGGGGTTTCGAACACCGGGGAGCTGTTTTTT
CASSPGIGVSNTGELFF
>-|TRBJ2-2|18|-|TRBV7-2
TGTGCCAGCAGCCCGGTAGGGTCCGGGGGAGGGAACACCGGGGAGCTGTTTTTT
CASSPVGSGGGNTGELFF
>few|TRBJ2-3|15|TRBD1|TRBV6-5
TGTGCCTCACGGGCAGGACAGGGGGGAGGAGATACGCAGTATTTT
CASRAGQGGGDTQYF
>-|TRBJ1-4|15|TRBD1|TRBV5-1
TGCGCCAGCAGCTTGGGACAGGGCTACAATGAAAAACTGTTTTTT
CASSLGQGYNEKLFF
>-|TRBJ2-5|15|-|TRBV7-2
TGTGCCAGCAGCTTAGGAGTCGGTCAGTTAGTGACCCAGTACTTC
CASSLGVGQLVTQYF
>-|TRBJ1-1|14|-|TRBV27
TGTGCCAGCAGTTATAGCGCGGGTACCACTGAAGCTTTCTTT
CASSYSAGTTEAFF
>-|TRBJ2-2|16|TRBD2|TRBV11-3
TGTGCCAGCAGCTTAGGACGGCGGGAGGACACCGGGGAGCTGTTTTTT
CASSLGRREDTGELFF
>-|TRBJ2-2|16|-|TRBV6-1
TGTGCCAGCAGTGAAGCTCATACATTGAACACCGGGGAGCTGTTTTTT
CASSEAHTLNTGELFF
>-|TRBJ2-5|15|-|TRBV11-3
TGTGCCAGCAGCCCAGGGACCGCCCCAATAGAGACCCAGTACTTC
CASSPGTAPIETQYF
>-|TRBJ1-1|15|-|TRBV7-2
TGTGCCAGCAGTTTTCCTGACATTTTAAAAGGTGAAGCTTTCTTT
CASSFPDILKGEAFF
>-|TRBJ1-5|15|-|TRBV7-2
TGTGCCAGCAGCTTAAGCCAGGGAAATGGTCAGCCCCAGCATTTT
CASSLSQGNGQPQHF
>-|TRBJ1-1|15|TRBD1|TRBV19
TGTGCCAGTAGTATAGATAACAGGGGGAACACTGAAGCTTTCTTT
CASSIDNRGNTEAFF
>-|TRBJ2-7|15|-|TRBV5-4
TGTGCCAGCAGCCTACCTGGGGGCTACCGTCACGAGCAGTACTTC
CASSLPGGYRHEQYF
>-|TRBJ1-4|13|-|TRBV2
TGTGCCAGCAGTCTCCAGACCAGAGGGAATCTGTTTTTT
CASSLQTRGNLFF
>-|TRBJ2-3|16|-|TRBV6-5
TGTGCCAGCAGTTACTCGAGGTCACCGAGCACAGATACGCAGTATTTT
CASSYSRSPSTDTQYF
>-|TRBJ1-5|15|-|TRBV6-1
TGTGCCAGCAGTGAAGTGGGGGGTGCCAATCAGCCCCAGCATTTT
CASSEVGGANQPQHF
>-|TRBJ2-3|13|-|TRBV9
TGTGCCAGCAGCGTTGAGGGGACAGATACGCAGTATTTT
CASSVEGTDTQYF
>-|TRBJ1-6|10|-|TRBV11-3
TGTGCCAGCCCCGGGGGGCCCCTCCACTTT
CASPGGPLHF
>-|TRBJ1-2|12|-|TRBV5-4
TGTGCCAGCAGCTCGCCCGGGGGAGGCTACACCTTC
CASSSPGGGYTF
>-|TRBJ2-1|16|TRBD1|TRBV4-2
TGTGCCAGCAGCCAAGATCGACAGGGGGCAATCAATGAGCAGTTCTTC
CASSQDRQGAINEQFF
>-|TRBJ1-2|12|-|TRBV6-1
TGTGCCAGCAGTGATTGGGCCTCCGGCTACACCTTC
CASSDWASGYTF
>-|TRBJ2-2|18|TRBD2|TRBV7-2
TGTGCCAGCAGCTTATCCCTAACTAGCGGGAGGTACACCGGGGAGCTGTTTTTT
CASSLSLTSGRYTGELFF
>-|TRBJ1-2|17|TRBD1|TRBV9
TGTGCCAGCAGCCCCGCGGACAGGGGTTGGTATGTCTATGGCTACACCTTC
CASSPADRGWYVYGYTF
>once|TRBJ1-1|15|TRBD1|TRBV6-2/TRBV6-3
TGTGCCAGCAGTTCTGCCGGGACAGGGCGATCTGAAGCTTTCTTT
CASSSAGTGRSEAFF
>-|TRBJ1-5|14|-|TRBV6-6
TGTGCCAGCAGTTACCGAGGGGCGGATCAGCCCCAGCATTTT
CASSYRGADQPQHF
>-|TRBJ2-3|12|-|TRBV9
TGTGCCAGCAGCAGGAGCACAGATACGCAGTATTTT
CASSRSTDTQYF
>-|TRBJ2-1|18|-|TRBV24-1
TGTGCCACCAGCGGATCCGACAGACCGAGAACTATCTACAATGAGCAGTTCTTC
CATSGSDRPRTIYNEQFF
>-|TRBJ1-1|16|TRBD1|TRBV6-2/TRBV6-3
TGTGCCAGCAGTTTGTACAGGGGGCGCCTGAACACTGAAGCTTTCTTT
CASSLYRGRLNTEAFF
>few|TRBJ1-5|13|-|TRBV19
TGTGCCAGTAGTCCAGTCCCTAAACAGCCCCAGCATTTT
CASSPVPKQPQHF
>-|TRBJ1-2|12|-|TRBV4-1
TGCGCCAGCAGCTCCGGACTCTATGGCTACACCTTC
CASSSGLYGYTF
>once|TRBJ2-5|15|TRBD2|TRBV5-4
TGTGCCAGCAGCTTGACAGCGGGGGGGCTGGAGACCCAGTACTTC
CASSLTAGGLETQYF
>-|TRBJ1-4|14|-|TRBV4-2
TGTGCCAGCAGCCAAGAGAACACCGCCGAAAAACTGTTTTTT
CASSQENTAEKLFF
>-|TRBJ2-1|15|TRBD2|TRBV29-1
TGCAGCGTTCAATTCCGACTAGCGATAGACAATGAGCAGTTCTTC
CSVQFRLAIDNEQFF
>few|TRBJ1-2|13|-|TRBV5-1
TGCGCCAGCAGCTTTGACAGAGTATATGGCTACACCTTC
CASSFDRVYGYTF
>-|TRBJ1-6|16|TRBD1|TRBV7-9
TGTGCCAGCAGCGCCGACAGGGCCTCCTATAATTCACCCCTCCACTTT
CASSADRASYNSPLHF
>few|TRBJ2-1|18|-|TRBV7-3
TGTGCCAGCAGCTTAACGTTCTCGCGGGATTATAGGAGTAATGAGCAGTTCTTC
CASSLTFSRDYRSNEQFF
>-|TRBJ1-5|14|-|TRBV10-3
TGTGCCATCAGTGCCTCGGAGAGCAATCAGCCCCAGCATTTT
CAISASESNQPQHF
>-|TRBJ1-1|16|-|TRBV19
TGTGCCAGTAAAGAAGTGGGCGGTCGTCGGGACACTGAAGCTTTCTTT
CASKEVGGRRDTEAFF
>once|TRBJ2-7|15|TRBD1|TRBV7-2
TGTGCCAGCAGCCGGGACAGGGGGCGAATCGCCGAGCAGTACTTC
CASSRDRGRIAEQYF
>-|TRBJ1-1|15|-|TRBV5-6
TGTGCCAGCAGCTTTCCGGGACGGACGAACACTGAAGCTTTCTTT
CASSFPGRTNTEAFF
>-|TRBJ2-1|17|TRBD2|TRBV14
TGTGCCAGCAGCCTCAATCATGGACTAGCGGGGGGGAATGAGCAGTTCTTC
CASSLNHGLAGGNEQFF
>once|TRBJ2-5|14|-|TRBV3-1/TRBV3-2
TGTGCCAGCAGCCGCTCCGGCGGTACAGAGACCCAGTACTTC
CASSRSGGTETQYF
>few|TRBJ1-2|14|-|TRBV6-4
TGTGCCACCGAGATAGTGAGGCCTAACTATGGCTACACCTTC
CATEIVRPNYGYTF
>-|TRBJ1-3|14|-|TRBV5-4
TGTGCCAGCAGCTTCAGGGAGACTGGAAACACCATATATTTT
CASSFRETGNTIYF
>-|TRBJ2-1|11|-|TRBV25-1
TGTGCCAGCTCAACATACAATGAGCAGTTCTTC
CASSTYNEQFF
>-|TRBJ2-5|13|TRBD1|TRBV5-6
TGTGCCAGCAGTCTACAGGGGGAAAAGACCCAGTACTTC
CASSLQGEKTQYF
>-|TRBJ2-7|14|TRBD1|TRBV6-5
TGTGCCAGCAGCGCTGACAGGGGGCGCGGCGAGCAGTACTTC
CASSADRGRGEQYF
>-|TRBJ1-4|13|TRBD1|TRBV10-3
TGTGCCATCGCCGGGACAGATAATGAAAAACTGTTTTTT
CAIAGTDNEKLFF
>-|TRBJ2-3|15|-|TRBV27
TGTGCCAGCAGTACCAGTCGACTCACCACAGATACGCAGTATTTT
CASSTSRLTTDTQYF
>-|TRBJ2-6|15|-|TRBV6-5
TGTGCCAGCAGGAACAAGGGCGCTGGGGCCAACGTCCTGACTTTC
CASRNKGAGANVLTF
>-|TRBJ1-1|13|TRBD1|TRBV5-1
TGCGCCAGCAGGACAGGGATTAACACTGAAGCTTTCTTT
CASRTGINTEAFF